This TCR beta chain was sequenced for a study of blood T cell repertoires in COVID-19. Background on the study: Italy, Spain and the United States were the sources of the convalescent and acute COVID-19 samples. In each case, the material was cDNA or gDNA derived from T cells, B-cell-depleted T cells, or PBMCs.

Germline values: CDR1 SNHLY, CDR2 FYNNEI. CDR3 length: 13 amino acids. Trimming cost V 1 base and J 3 bases, with 6 bases left between them. Here immunoSEQ multiplex PCR was the method, and the copy in TCRdb shows in-frame clones only, minus some. This sample has around 220,000 clones, with roughly 84% found just once. The rearrangement joins TRBV2 to TRBJ1-2; tentatively, D is TRBD1 (6 bases). This sequence originates from a woman aged 40 to 49 who had recovered from COVID-19. Sequenced input: PBMCs or T cells enriched from blood (not recorded which). CDR3 region: CASSEDRDYGYTF. The DNA for the CDR3 is TGTGCCAGCAGTGAAGACAGGGACTATGGCTACACCTTC.